The T cell receptor beta chain under discussion was sequenced for a study of blood T cell repertoires in COVID-19 (dated by TCRdb to 2019 to 2021). Study-level background: Samples covering the acute and convalescent phases of COVID-19 were provided by collaborators in the United States, Italy and Spain. The prospective study material was composed of cDNA or gDNA derived from T cells, B-cell-depleted T cells, or PBMCs. The dataset comprised deeply sampled blood TCRbeta repertoires from subjects exposed to, actively infected with, or recovered from COVID-19. The repertoires were made available in a free public database intended to serve as a resource for research on the immune response to SARS-CoV-2. The samples were drawn from two sources: the first 160 participants of the ongoing ImmuneRACE study, and fewer than 1,500 subjects contributed by 6 global collaborators. Sample metadata almost always included a de-identified subject ID, COVID-19 status, age in years and sex. Where available, HLA class I and class II types were obtained from metadata supplied by the sample provider rather than from assay-based typing.

In Seattle, one collaborating source enrolled patients while the infection was active and tracked those patients longitudinally over the course of disease. Collaborating institutions collected whole blood in K2EDTA tubes following their own protocols. For TCRbeta analysis, collaborator samples were shipped as frozen whole blood, as isolated PBMCs, or as DNA extracted from either sample type. Concerning this clone itself: What this receptor recognizes is not known. The record has no base qualities; no much larger clone is one base away.

Study-wide findings and limitations: The amount of clinical and demographic metadata varied by source and participant and was provided uncurated.

TCRbeta CDR3 regions were amplified from genomic DNA by means of the immunoSEQ Assay, a bias-controlled multiplex PCR. Per the original workflow: The number of nucleated cells in each sample was estimated by amplification of reference gene primers within the assay. To quantify the absolute abundance of each unique TCRbeta CDR3 rearrangement, sequence reads were collapsed and filtered. For each sample, productive Simpson clonality was calculated as the square root of Simpson's diversity index over productive rearrangements. TCRdb provides this immuneACCESS table in a form limited to in-frame rearrangements. Some clones are lacking; in checked studies, under half of them reflect an unresolved V gene, and why the rest are absent is not known. D and trimming were read from the DNA, whereas the V and J calls and clone size are those reported in that table. The sample contains fewer than 200,000 clones, 81% of them found a single time. The top ten constitute 11% of the sample.

The clonotype comes from a woman in her 40s with COVID-19, enrolled during active disease. Sample: peripheral blood.

The DNA is as follows: TGTGCCAGTAGTATAGATTCTGTGGGACAGACCCGGCATTTT. Its translation reads: CASSIDSVGQTRHF. The receptor chain draws on TRBV19 and TRBJ1-5; TRBD1 aligns with 7 central bases. Compared with germline, V lacks 0 bases and J lacks 15 bases; bases without a gene match: 11. For CDR1 and CDR2, the germline V gene (reference sequence) lists LNHDA and SQIVND. The CDR3 runs 14 residues from the cysteine to the phenylalanine. The retained sequence is limited to the CDR3, 42 bases, with the frame set at the first base.